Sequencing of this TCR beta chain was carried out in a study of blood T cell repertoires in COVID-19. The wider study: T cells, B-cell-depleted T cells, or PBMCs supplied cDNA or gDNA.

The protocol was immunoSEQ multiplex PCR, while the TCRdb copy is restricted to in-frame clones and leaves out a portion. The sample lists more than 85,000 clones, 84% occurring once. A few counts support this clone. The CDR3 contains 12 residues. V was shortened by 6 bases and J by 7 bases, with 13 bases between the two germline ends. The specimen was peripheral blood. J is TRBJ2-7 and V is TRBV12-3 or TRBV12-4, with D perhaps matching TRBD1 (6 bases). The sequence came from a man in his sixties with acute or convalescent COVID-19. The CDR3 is CASRQGREEQYF. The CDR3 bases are TGTGCCAGCAGGCAGGGGAGAGAGGAGCAGTACTTC.